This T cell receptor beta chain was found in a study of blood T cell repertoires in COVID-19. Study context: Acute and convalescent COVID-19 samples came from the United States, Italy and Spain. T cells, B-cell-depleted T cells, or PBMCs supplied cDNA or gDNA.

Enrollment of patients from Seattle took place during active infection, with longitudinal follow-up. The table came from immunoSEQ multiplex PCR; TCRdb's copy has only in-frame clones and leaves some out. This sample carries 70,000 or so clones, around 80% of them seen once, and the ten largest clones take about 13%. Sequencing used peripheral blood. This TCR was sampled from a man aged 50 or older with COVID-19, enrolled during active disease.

In DNA form, the CDR3 reads TGTGCCAGCAGTTACAGAATAGCGGGAGTCTACGAGCAGTACTTC. Amino acid sequence: CASSYRIAGVYEQYF. V gene TRBV6-2 or TRBV6-3 combines with J gene TRBJ2-7; 9 nucleotides agree with TRBD2. Trimming removed 2 bases from V and 3 bases from J; junction bases left unmatched: 5. This CDR3 region has 15 residues. CDR1 and CDR2 from the germline V gene are MNHEY and SVGEGT.